This T cell receptor beta chain was captured by sequencing in a study of cytomegalovirus exposure and HLA in healthy donors. Study results and limitations: Both high specificity and high sensitivity reportedly marked the classifier's diagnosis of cytomegalovirus status. Several V segments, TRBV6-2 and TRBV6-3 among them, could not be told apart and were dropped. Association of fewer than 20,000 TCR beta sequences with HLA alleles was found at 0.05 false discovery rate in a later analysis.

Amplification used 60 Vbeta primers and 13 Jbeta primers. The assay was immunoSEQ multiplex PCR, and TCRdb's table has in-frame clones only and misses some. The table records 100,000 to 150,000 clones, about 15% of them present only once. Concerning this clone: The antigen is not known. In the same sample, other DNA sequences code for this CDR3.

Donors had nominal health at sampling but likely had unrecorded immune exposures. Germline V lookup: CDR1 SGHDT, CDR2 YYEEEE. This CDR3 spans 14 amino acids. V was shortened by 2 bases and J by 2 bases, with 11 bases between the two germline ends. The sample taken for sequencing was PBMCs. The TCR was taken from a female donor in good health and CMV-seropositive. V gene TRBV5-6 combines with J gene TRBJ2-7; D possibly corresponds to TRBD2 (6 bases). The CDR3 DNA is TGTGCCAGCAGCTTAGAACTAGCACCCTACGAGCAGTACTTC. Its protein is CASSLELAPYEQYF.